Each of the 19 T cell receptor beta chains below was sequenced from the same sample in a study of T cell responses to AZD1222 COVID-19 vaccine. The repertoire was sequenced with immunoSEQ multiplex PCR; TCRdb's copy has only in-frame clones and lacks some. The table has 63,000 or so clones, around 86% seen once; the top ten hold less than 20%. Sequenced here: peripheral blood, sampled on day 0 of AZD1222 vaccination. The receptors here all came from an adult in good health.

This clone was counted once. This chain links TRBV5-4 with TRBJ2-7; 9 bases agree with TRBD1. This CDR3 region has 15 residues. V shed 4 bases and J 6 bases; nucleotides not matched to a gene: 11. Germline V gives CDR1 SGHNT, CDR2 YYREEE (reference sequence). DNA for the CDR3: TGTGCCAGCAGCGCTCCGACAGGGGGTGTGGGCGAGCAGTACTTC. Protein sequence: CASSAPTGGVGEQYF. The full variable domain, in which reference TRBV5-4 and TRBJ2-7 provide the parts outside the CDR3, is ETGVTQSPTHLIKTRGQQVTLRCSSQSGHNTVSWYQQALGQGPQFIFQYYREEENGRGNFPPRFSGLQFPNYSSELNVNALELDDSALYLCASSAPTGGVGEQYFGPGTRLTVT.

The chain has TRBV19 and TRBJ1-5, with D possibly being TRBD1 (6 bases). The CDR3 has 14 amino acids. Trimming stripped 2 bases from V and 3 bases from J, with 8 bases between. Germline V gives CDR1 LNHDA, CDR2 SQIVND (reference sequence). The CDR3: CASSIQGNNQPQHF. Here the CDR3 DNA reads TGTGCCAGTAGTATACAGGGGAACAATCAGCCCCAGCATTTT.

This chain links TRBV12-3 or TRBV12-4 with TRBJ2-7; D remains ambiguous. Trimming stripped 9 bases from V and 0 bases from J, with 12 bases between. The CDR3 is made up of 13 amino acids. CDR3 nucleotide sequence: TGTGCCAGTCAAAGTGCAGGCTCCTACGAGCAGTACTTC. Its translation is CASQSAGSYEQYF.

The chain is built from TRBV3-1 (or the pseudogene TRBV3-2) and TRBJ1-4; maybe TRBD1 (5 bases). Germline CDR1 and CDR2: LGHDT and YNNKEL (reference sequence). Trimming left V 2 bases short and J 3 bases short, with 13 bases between. The CDR3 totals 16 residues. CDR3 sequence: CASSQTGGGANEKLFF. The DNA for the CDR3 is TGTGCCAGCAGCCAAACCGGTGGGGGGGCTAATGAAAAACTGTTTTTT.

This chain connects TRBV7-3 to TRBJ2-7; TRBD1 might be the D (6 bases). Trimming cost V 5 bases and J 1 base, with 9 bases left between them. The CDR3 loop spans 13 amino acids. From germline, CDR1 is SGHTA and CDR2 FQGTGA. The CDR3 loop is CASSPTGSYEQYF. The CDR3 bases are TGTGCCAGCAGCCCGACAGGATCCTACGAGCAGTACTTC.

V usage is TRBV4-1 and J usage is TRBJ1-5; D is ambiguous. Per germline, CDR1 MGHRA and CDR2 YSYEKL. The CDR3 has 16 residues. Deletions cut 0 bases from V and 4 bases from J, with 13 bases between. The CDR3 protein is CASSQEYLGSNQPQHF. The CDR3 region has the DNA TGCGCCAGCAGCCAAGAGTATCTGGGATCTAATCAGCCCCAGCATTTT.

The chain recombines TRBV6-1 with TRBJ2-2, with 9 bases identical to TRBD2. V was clipped by 3 bases and J by 6 bases; unmatched bases: 8. From germline, CDR1 is MNHNS and CDR2 SASEGT. This CDR3 spans 16 amino acids. CDR3 in amino acids: CASSEAMGLAPGELFF. The CDR3 DNA reads TGTGCCAGCAGTGAGGCGATGGGACTAGCCCCCGGGGAGCTGTTTTTT.

The chain uses TRBV4-2 and TRBJ1-2; D is ambiguous. V lost 0 bases to trimming and J lost 4 bases, with 15 bases between them. The CDR3 is made up of 16 amino acids. The V gene's germline CDR1 is LGHNA and CDR2 YNFKEQ. The CDR3 DNA follows: TGTGCCAGCAGCCAAGATCTAAACTGGGAAAGCTATGGCTACACCTTC. This codes for CASSQDLNWESYGYTF.

This clone was counted a few times. The chain employs TRBV7-8 and TRBJ2-1; D is uncertain. The CDR3 is made up of 11 amino acids. The germline V gene encodes CDR1 SGHVS and CDR2 FQNEAQ. The V and J ends lost 5 bases and 8 bases respectively, with 7 bases between them. The CDR3 coding sequence is TGTGCCAGCAGCCCGATCCATGAGCAGTTCTTC. It yields the protein CASSPIHEQFF.

The rearrangement links TRBV6-5 to TRBJ1-4; D is uncertain. Germline lookup yields CDR1 MNHEY and CDR2 SVGAGI. The CDR3 has 14 amino acids. The V gene lost 8 bases and the J gene lost 4 bases, with 14 bases spanning the gap. CDR3 region: CASQLRGSNEKLFF. In DNA form, the CDR3 reads TGTGCCAGCCAACTAAGAGGGAGTAATGAAAAACTGTTTTTT.

V gene TRBV6-5 combines with J gene TRBJ1-5, with 8 bases that match TRBD1. The V and J ends lost 6 bases and 5 bases, in that order; junction bases with no gene match: 9. There are 15 residues in the CDR3. Germline CDR1 is MNHEY and CDR2 is SVGAGI. The CDR3 region has the DNA TGTGCCAGCAGCCCAGGACAGGGACCCTATCAGCCCCAGCATTTT. Translating it yields CASSPGQGPYQPQHF.

This clone was detected once. The chain uses TRBV6-5 and TRBJ1-5; no definite D call. Germline V gene data show CDR1 as MNHEY and CDR2 as SVGAGI. V lost 7 bases, J lost 6 bases, and 16 bases lay in between. The CDR3 has 14 residues. In nucleotides, the CDR3 is TGTGCCAGCACCCCGGGCGATAGGAGTCAGCCCCAGCATTTT. It is translated as CASTPGDRSQPQHF.

This chain uses TRBV6-5 with TRBJ2-7, with D perhaps TRBD2 (7 bases). V gave up 6 bases and J gave up 7 bases, with 16 bases separating them. Germline lookup yields CDR1 MNHEY and CDR2 SVGAGI. CDR3 length equals 13 residues. CDR3 bases: TGTGCCAGCAGCAGGGCGGGGGCGCGGGAGCAGTACTTC. This sequence encodes CASSRAGAREQYF.

In DNA, the CDR3 is TGTGCCAGCAGCCTCGCGCGGGTGTACCAAGAGACCCAGTACTTC. The encoded protein is CASSLARVYQETQYF. The chain couples TRBV7-8 to TRBJ2-5; TRBD2 is a possible D gene (5 bases). V dropped 5 bases and J dropped 0 bases, with 13 bases sitting between them. In germline, CDR1 is SGHVS, CDR2 FQNEAQ. The CDR3 sequence is 15 residues long.

CDR3 coding DNA: TGCGCCAGCAGCCAAGAAGGTGGGACCTTGTACTTC. Residues: CASSQEGGTLYF. V usage is TRBV4-1 and J usage is TRBJ2-7; D could derive from TRBD1 or TRBD2 (5 bases each). CDR1 and CDR2 from the germline V gene are MGHRA and YSYEKL. The CDR3 consists of 12 residues. V lost 0 bases and J lost 12, with 12 bases in between.

The chain combines TRBV7-3 with TRBJ2-2; 10 positions agree with TRBD1. CDR1 and CDR2 (germline): SGHTA, FQGTGA. The CDR3 has 16 amino acids. V was pared by 5 bases and J by 0 bases, with 3 bases of the junction left unmatched. In nucleotides, the CDR3 is TGTGCCAGCAGCCCCGGACAGGGGGCGAACACCGGGGAGCTGTTTTTT. Protein sequence: CASSPGQGANTGELFF.

J is TRBJ1-2 and V is TRBV18; 7 bases align to TRBD1. The length of the CDR3 is 16 residues. Germline V gives CDR1 KGHSH, CDR2 LQKENI. V lost 0 bases and J lost 10; bases outside the gene matches: 14. CDR3 in amino acids: CASSPPSLTGTSTYTF. DNA of the CDR3: TGTGCCAGCTCACCACCGAGTCTGACAGGGACATCCACCTACACCTTC.

This chain connects TRBV14 to TRBJ2-1; no definite D call. There are 15 residues in the CDR3. V lost 1 base, J lost 9 bases, and 16 bases lay in between. The germline V gene has CDR1 SGHDN and CDR2 FVKESK. The CDR3 protein is CASSQVKIVLGEQFF. The CDR3 nucleotides read TGTGCCAGCAGCCAAGTAAAAATAGTACTGGGTGAGCAGTTCTTC. Looking up the rest from reference TRBV14 and TRBJ2-1 gives the full variable domain: EAGVTQFPSHSVIEKGQTVTLRCDPISGHDNLYWYRRVMGKEIKFLLHFVKESKQDESGMPNNRFLAERTGGTYSTLKVQPAELEDSGVYFCASSQVKIVLGEQFFGPGTRLTVL.

V gene TRBV7-2 combines with J gene TRBJ2-5, with D possibly being TRBD1 or TRBD2 (5 bases each). CDR1 SGHTA and CDR2 FQGNSA come from the germline V gene. V lost 7 bases, J lost 5 bases, and 14 bases lay in between. The CDR3 contains 13 residues. CDR3 in amino acids: CASTQRGGETQYF. CDR3 in DNA: TGTGCCAGCACCCAACGGGGCGGGGAGACCCAGTACTTC.